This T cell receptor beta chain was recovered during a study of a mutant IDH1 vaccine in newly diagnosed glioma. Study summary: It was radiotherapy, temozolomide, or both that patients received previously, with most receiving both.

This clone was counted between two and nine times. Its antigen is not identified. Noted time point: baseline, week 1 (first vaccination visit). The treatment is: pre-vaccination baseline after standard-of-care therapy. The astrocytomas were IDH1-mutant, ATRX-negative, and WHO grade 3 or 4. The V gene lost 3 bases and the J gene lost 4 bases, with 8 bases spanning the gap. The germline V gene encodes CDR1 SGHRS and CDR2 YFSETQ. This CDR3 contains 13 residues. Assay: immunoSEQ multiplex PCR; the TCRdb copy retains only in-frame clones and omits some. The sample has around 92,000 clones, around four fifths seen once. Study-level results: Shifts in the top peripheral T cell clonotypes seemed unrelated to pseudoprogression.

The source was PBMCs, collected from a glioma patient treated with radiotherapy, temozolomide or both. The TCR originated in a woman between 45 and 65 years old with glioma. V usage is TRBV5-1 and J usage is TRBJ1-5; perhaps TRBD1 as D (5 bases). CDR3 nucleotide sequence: TGCGCCAGCAGCTGGGACTCGAATCAGCCCCAGCATTTT. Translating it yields CASSWDSNQPQHF.